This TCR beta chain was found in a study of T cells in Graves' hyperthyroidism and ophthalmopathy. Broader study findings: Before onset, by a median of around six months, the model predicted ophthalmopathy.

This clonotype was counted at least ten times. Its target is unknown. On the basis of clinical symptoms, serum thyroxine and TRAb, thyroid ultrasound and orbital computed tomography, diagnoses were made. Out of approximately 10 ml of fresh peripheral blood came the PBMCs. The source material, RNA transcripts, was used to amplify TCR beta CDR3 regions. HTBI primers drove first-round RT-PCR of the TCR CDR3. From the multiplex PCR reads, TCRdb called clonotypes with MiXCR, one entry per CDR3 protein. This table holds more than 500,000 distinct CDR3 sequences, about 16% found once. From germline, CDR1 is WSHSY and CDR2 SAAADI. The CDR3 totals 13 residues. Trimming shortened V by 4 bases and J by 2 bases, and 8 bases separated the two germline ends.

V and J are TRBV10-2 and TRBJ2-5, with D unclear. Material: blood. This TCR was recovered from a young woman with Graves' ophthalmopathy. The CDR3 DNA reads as TGCGCCAGCAGTGGGCTCGAACAAGAGACCCAGTACTTC. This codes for CASSGLEQETQYF.